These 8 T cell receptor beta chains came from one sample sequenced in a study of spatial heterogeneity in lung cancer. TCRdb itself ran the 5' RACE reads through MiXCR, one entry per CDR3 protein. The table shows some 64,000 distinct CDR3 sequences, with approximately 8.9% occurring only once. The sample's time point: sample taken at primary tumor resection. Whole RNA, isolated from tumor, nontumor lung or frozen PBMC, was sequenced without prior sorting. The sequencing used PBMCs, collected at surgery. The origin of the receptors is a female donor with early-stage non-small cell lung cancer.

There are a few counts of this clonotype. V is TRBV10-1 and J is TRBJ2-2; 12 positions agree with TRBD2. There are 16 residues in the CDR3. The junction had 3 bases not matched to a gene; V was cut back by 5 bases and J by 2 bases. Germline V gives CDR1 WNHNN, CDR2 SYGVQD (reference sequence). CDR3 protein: CASSRTSGVNTGELFF. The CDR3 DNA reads TGCGCCAGCAGTCGGACTAGCGGGGTTAACACCGGGGAGCTGTTTTTT.

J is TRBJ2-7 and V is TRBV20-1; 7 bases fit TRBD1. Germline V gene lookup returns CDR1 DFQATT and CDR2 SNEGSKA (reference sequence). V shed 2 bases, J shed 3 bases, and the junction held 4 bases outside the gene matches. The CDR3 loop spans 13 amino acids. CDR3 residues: CSARPGTVYEQYF. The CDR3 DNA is TGCAGTGCTAGACCCGGGACAGTCTACGAGCAGTACTTC.

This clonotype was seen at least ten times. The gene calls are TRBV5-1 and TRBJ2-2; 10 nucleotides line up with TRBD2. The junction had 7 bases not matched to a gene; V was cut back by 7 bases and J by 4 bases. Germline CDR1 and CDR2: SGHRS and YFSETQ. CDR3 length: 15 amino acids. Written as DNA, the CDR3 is TGCGCCAGCGGAGGCCCTAGCGGGAGCACCGGGGAGCTGTTTTTT. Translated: CASGGPSGSTGELFF.

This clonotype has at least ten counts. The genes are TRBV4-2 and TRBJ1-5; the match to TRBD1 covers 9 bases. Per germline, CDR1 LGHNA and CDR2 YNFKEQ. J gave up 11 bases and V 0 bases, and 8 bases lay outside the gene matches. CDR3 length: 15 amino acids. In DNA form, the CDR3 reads TGTGCCAGCAGCCAAGATCGACAGGGGGAGAGGACCCAGCATTTT. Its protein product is CASSQDRQGERTQHF.

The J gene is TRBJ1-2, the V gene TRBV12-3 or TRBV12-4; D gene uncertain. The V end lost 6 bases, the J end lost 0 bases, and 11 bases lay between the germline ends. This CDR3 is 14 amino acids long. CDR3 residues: CASSPRATNYGYTF. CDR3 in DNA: TGTGCCAGCAGCCCAAGGGCGACTAACTATGGCTACACCTTC.

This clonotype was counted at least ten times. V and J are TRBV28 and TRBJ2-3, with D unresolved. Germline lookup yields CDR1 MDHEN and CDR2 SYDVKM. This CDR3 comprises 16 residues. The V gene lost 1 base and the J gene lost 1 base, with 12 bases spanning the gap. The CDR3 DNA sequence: TGTGCCAGCAGTTTATTGGCTGGAGCAGGCACAGATACGCAGTATTTT. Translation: CASSLLAGAGTDTQYF.

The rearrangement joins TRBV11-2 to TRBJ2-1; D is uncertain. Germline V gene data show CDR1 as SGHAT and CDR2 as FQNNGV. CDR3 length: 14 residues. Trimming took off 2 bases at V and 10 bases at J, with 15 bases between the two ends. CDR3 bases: TGTGCCAGCAGCTTACCCACGCCCGGTGTCGAGCAGTTCTTC. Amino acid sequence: CASSLPTPGVEQFF. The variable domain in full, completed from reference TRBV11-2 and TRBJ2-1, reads EAGVAQSPRYKIIEKRQSVAFWCNPISGHATLYWYQQILGQGPKLLIQFQNNGVVDDSQLPKDRFSAERLKGVDSTLKIQPAKLEDSAVYLCASSLPTPGVEQFFGPGTRLTVL.

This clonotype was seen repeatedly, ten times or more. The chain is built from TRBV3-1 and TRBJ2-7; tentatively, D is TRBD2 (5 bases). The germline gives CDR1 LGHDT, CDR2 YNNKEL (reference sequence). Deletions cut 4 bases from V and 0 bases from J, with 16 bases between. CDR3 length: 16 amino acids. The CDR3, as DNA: TGTGCCAGCAGCCCCGTATCCACGGGGATCTCCTACGAGCAGTACTTC. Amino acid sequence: CASSPVSTGISYEQYF.